The rows below give T cell receptor beta chains drawn from one sample of a study of CD8+ T cells in alopecia areata. Assay used: immunoSEQ multiplex PCR; TCRdb lists only in-frame clones, some missing. The sample shows 75,000 to 100,000 clones, 35% to 50% of them seen only once. The sample consisted of CD4+ T cells sorted from blood. These receptors all stem from a human donor with alopecia areata. CDR3s include the opening cysteine and the closing phenylalanine or tryptophan. D genes are given only for firm matches.

length: 14; D: TRBD1; V: TRBV29-1; J: TRBJ2-7; CDR3: CSVIQGALKDEQYF
length: 15; D: TRBD1; V: TRBV28; J: TRBJ2-5; CDR3: CASSSGGRGQETQYF
length: 14; D: -; V: TRBV30; J: TRBJ2-6; CDR3: CAWRFRSGANVLTF
length: 14; D: -; V: TRBV29-1; J: TRBJ1-1; CDR3: CSVRPTGVNTEAFF
length: 15; D: TRBD1; V: TRBV29-1; J: TRBJ2-2; CDR3: CSVATTGGGSGELFF
length: 12; D: -; V: TRBV6-5; J: TRBJ2-1; CDR3: CASRSSGDEQFF
length: 15; D: TRBD1; V: TRBV11-2; J: TRBJ1-1; CDR3: CASSTHRDRVTEALF
length: 16; D: -; V: TRBV4-3; J: TRBJ2-1; CDR3: CASSHFDSSSYNEQFF
length: 11; D: -; V: TRBV20-1; J: TRBJ2-7; CDR3: CHLTGSYEQYF
length: 12; D: -; V: TRBV29-1; J: TRBJ1-4; CDR3: CSVEQEGEKLFF
length: 12; D: -; V: TRBV30; J: TRBJ1-2; CDR3: CAWSVNEDGYTF
length: 12; D: -; V: TRBV29-1; J: TRBJ2-7; CDR3: CSVARSTYEQYF
length: 13; D: -; V: TRBV30; J: TRBJ2-3; CDR3: CAWSADATDTQYF
length: 14; D: -; V: TRBV30; J: TRBJ2-6; CDR3: CASPDLSGANVLTF
length: 14; D: -; V: TRBV18; J: TRBJ1-1; CDR3: CASSPGLENTEAFF
length: 14; D: TRBD1; V: TRBV18; J: TRBJ2-1; CDR3: CASSPPGRGNEQFF
length: 12; D: -; V: TRBV29-1; J: TRBJ2-2; CDR3: CSVEGGTGELFF
length: 14; D: -; V: TRBV30; J: TRBJ2-1; CDR3: CAWSPGTTYNEQFF
length: 14; D: -; V: TRBV30; J: TRBJ2-2; CDR3: CAWIGSANTGELFF
length: 12; D: TRBD1; V: TRBV29-1; J: TRBJ2-7; CDR3: CSVKGASYEQYF
length: 14; D: -; V: TRBV29-1; J: TRBJ1-4; CDR3: CSVALGAGDEKLFF
length: 15; D: -; V: TRBV11-2; J: TRBJ2-2; CDR3: CASSLVLTDTGELFF
length: 12; D: -; V: TRBV2; J: TRBJ2-1; CDR3: CASSVQGLGQFF
length: 14; D: -; V: TRBV29-1; J: TRBJ1-1; CDR3: CSVEGRLRRTEAFF
length: 13; D: -; V: TRBV29-1; J: TRBJ2-3; CDR3: CSVELGRRDTQYF
length: 12; D: -; V: TRBV29-1; J: TRBJ2-3; CDR3: CSVGGRTDTQYF
length: 8; D: -; V: TRBV20-1; J: -; CDR3: CSGYEQYF
length: 14; D: TRBD1; V: TRBV29-1; J: TRBJ2-5; CDR3: CSVAFDRVRETQYF
length: 14; D: -; V: TRBV30; J: TRBJ2-1; CDR3: CAWLGERSYNEQFF
length: 16; D: TRBD1; V: TRBV29-1; J: TRBJ1-6; CDR3: CSVADGAGGGDSPLHF
length: 13; D: -; V: TRBV11-2; J: TRBJ2-2; CDR3: CASSLRITGELFF
length: 15; D: -; V: TRBV27; J: TRBJ2-7; CDR3: CASRDLRRLGYEQYF
length: 14; D: TRBD1; V: TRBV9; J: TRBJ1-6; CDR3: CASSSRDSYSPLHF
length: 14; D: TRBD2; V: TRBV7-9; J: TRBJ2-7; CDR3: CASSSTSGSYEQYF
length: 13; D: -; V: TRBV29-1; J: TRBJ2-4; CDR3: CSVEGVVKNIQYF
length: 14; D: -; V: TRBV28; J: TRBJ2-1; CDR3: CASKEGSPYNEQFF
length: 14; D: -; V: TRBV28; J: TRBJ2-5; CDR3: CAIHSRTHQETQYF
length: 14; D: -; V: TRBV6-5; J: TRBJ1-1; CDR3: CASSLLQGRSEAFF
length: 12; D: -; V: TRBV5-1; J: TRBJ1-2; CDR3: CASSPENYGYTF
length: 15; D: -; V: TRBV30; J: TRBJ2-1; CDR3: CAGLAPGRVNNEQFF
length: 17; D: -; V: TRBV30; J: TRBJ2-6; CDR3: CAWSVVQPGAGANVLTF
length: 13; D: TRBD2; V: TRBV29-1; J: TRBJ2-3; CDR3: CSGRGIVTDTQYF
length: 14; D: -; V: TRBV11-2; J: TRBJ2-7; CDR3: CASSLAGQGYEQYF
length: 13; D: -; V: TRBV29-1; J: TRBJ2-3; CDR3: CSVDGQRTDTQYF
length: 14; D: -; V: TRBV29-1; J: TRBJ1-1; CDR3: CSVEGLRLNTEAFF